The 32 T cell receptor beta chains presented below share a single source sample, sequenced in a study of blood T cell repertoires in COVID-19. The data were produced by immunoSEQ multiplex PCR, yet TCRdb's version contains in-frame clones alone and is incomplete. Of 200,000 to 300,000 clones listed, more than 80% were seen once; the top ten hold more than 5%. Sequencing input: peripheral blood. The origin of the receptors is a human donor in a cohort sampled during active COVID-19.

The J gene is TRBJ2-3, the V gene TRBV12-5; D remains ambiguous. Trimming took off 4 bases at V and 5 bases at J, with 7 bases between the two ends. The CDR3 runs to 12 residues. The germline gives CDR1 LGHNT, CDR2 FRNRAP. This CDR3 reads CASGSTLDTQYF. The DNA for the CDR3 is TGTGCTAGTGGTTCCACTTTAGATACGCAGTATTTT.

As for this clone: Other DNA sequences of this sample code for an identical CDR3. The chain employs TRBV20-1 and TRBJ2-5; unclear D gene. Germline-derived CDR1 and CDR2 are DFQATT and SNEGSKA (reference sequence). This CDR3 is built from 11 residues. V gave up 5 bases and J gave up 2 bases, with 6 bases separating them. The CDR3 loop reads CSARLQETQYF. The CDR3 DNA reads TGCAGTGCTCGGTTACAAGAGACCCAGTACTTC.

This clone was counted between two and nine times. The chain links TRBV12-3 or TRBV12-4 to TRBJ2-7; 8 nucleotides agree with TRBD2. The V segment lost 1 base and the J segment 7 bases; nucleotides outside the gene matches: 3. The CDR3 runs to 13 residues. Written as DNA, the CDR3 is TGTGCCAGCAGTTTAGGACTAGCGTATGAGCAGTACTTC. Translating gives CASSLGLAYEQYF.

This rearrangement joins TRBV20-1 to TRBJ2-7; a weak D match, TRBD2 (6 bases). Between the trimmed V and J ends, which lost 2 bases and 7 bases, there was a span of 9 bases. Germline CDR1 DFQATT, CDR2 SNEGSKA (reference sequence). The CDR3 loop spans 11 amino acids. Here the CDR3 reads CSARLRGEQYF. In DNA form, the CDR3 reads TGCAGTGCTAGACTACGGGGGGAGCAGTACTTC.

The chain uses TRBV2 and TRBJ1-4; no clear D. V shed 6 bases and J shed 6 bases, with 11 bases lying between them. There are 13 residues in the CDR3. The germline gives CDR1 SNHLY, CDR2 FYNNEI. The CDR3 here is CASSQNTYEKLFF. DNA of the CDR3: TGTGCCAGCAGCCAAAACACATATGAAAAACTGTTTTTT.

The rearrangement links TRBV29-1 to TRBJ2-7; maybe TRBD2 (6 bases). Trimming cost V 3 bases and J 4 bases, with 10 bases left between them. The CDR3 totals 12 residues. CDR1 SQVTM and CDR2 ANQGSEA come from the germline V gene. CDR3 bases: TGCAGCGTTGACTACGGAGGGTACGAGCAGTACTTC. Amino acids: CSVDYGGYEQYF.

This CDR3 reads CASSLASSEMYNEQFF. The CDR3, as DNA: TGCGCCAGCAGCTTGGCCTCTAGCGAGATGTACAATGAGCAGTTCTTC. The chain recombines TRBV5-1 with TRBJ2-1; D is perhaps TRBD2 (6 bases). V dropped 0 bases and J dropped 4 bases, with 14 bases sitting between them. The CDR3 covers 16 residues. Looked up from germline, CDR1 is SGHRS and CDR2 is YFSETQ.

This chain uses TRBV7-9 with TRBJ2-6; 8 positions agree with TRBD1. CDR1 and CDR2 (germline): SEHNR, FQNEAQ (reference sequence). The J segment lost 2 bases and the V segment lost 5 bases, leaving 11 bases of the junction unmatched. The CDR3 is 18 residues long. The CDR3 region is CASSPSGQGVTGANVLTF. The CDR3 region has the DNA TGTGCCAGCAGCCCCTCAGGACAGGGTGTTACTGGGGCCAACGTCCTGACTTTC.

V usage is TRBV2 and J usage is TRBJ1-6, with D possibly being TRBD1 (5 bases). V lost 6 bases to trimming and J lost 7 bases, with 16 bases between them. Per germline, CDR1 SNHLY and CDR2 FYNNEI. This CDR3 has 15 residues. DNA for the CDR3: TGTGCCAGCAGCCCAAGGGGTGACGGAAATTCACCCCTCCACTTT. Its protein is CASSPRGDGNSPLHF.

The chain is built from TRBV21-1 and TRBJ2-3; the D call in the table, TRBD2, was not verified against the DNA. TRBV21-1 is shown as a pseudogene. This CDR3 is built from 14 residues. CDR3 region: CASSELALTNTQYF. CDR3 nucleotide sequence: TGTGCCAGCAGCGAACTAGCGCTAACGAATACGCAGTATTTT.

V and J are TRBV7-9 and TRBJ2-4, with 11 nucleotides matching TRBD1. Germline V gene sequence: CDR1 SEHNR, CDR2 FQNEAQ (reference sequence). The V and J ends lost 5 bases and 7 bases, in that order; junction bases with no gene match: 7. The length of the CDR3 is 15 residues. CDR3 loop: CASSDHRTGGNIQYF. CDR3 sequence (DNA): TGTGCCAGCAGCGACCATAGGACAGGGGGCAACATTCAGTACTTC.

V is TRBV10-3 and J is TRBJ2-1; 10 bases agree with TRBD2. Trimming removed 10 bases from V and 7 bases from J; junction bases left unmatched: 7. The CDR3 length is 13 residues. Germline CDR1 is ENHRY and CDR2 is SYGVKD. The CDR3: CATLAGSGNEQFF. The CDR3 coding sequence is TGTGCCACACTAGCGGGATCGGGAAATGAGCAGTTCTTC.

This clone was seen at least ten times. V is TRBV11-2 and J is TRBJ1-1; D remains unclear. V dropped 7 bases and J dropped 5 bases, with 14 bases sitting between them. CDR1 and CDR2 (germline): SGHAT, FQNNGV. The CDR3 is 13 residues long. The chain's CDR3 is CASTKPRRTEAFF. The CDR3 bases are TGTGCCAGCACTAAACCCCGGCGGACTGAAGCTTTCTTT. The full variable domain, its missing parts supplied by reference TRBV11-2 and TRBJ1-1, is EAGVAQSPRYKIIEKRQSVAFWCNPISGHATLYWYQQILGQGPKLLIQFQNNGVVDDSQLPKDRFSAERLKGVDSTLKIQPAKLEDSAVYLCASTKPRRTEAFFGQGTRLTVV.

The chain is built from TRBV19 and TRBJ2-1; TRBD2 aligns across 12 bases. CDR1 is LNHDA, CDR2 SQIVND, per germline (reference sequence). The CDR3 totals 15 residues. V shed 3 bases and J 4 bases; nucleotides not matched to a gene: 1. CDR3 loop: CASSIGLAGYNEQFF. CDR3 nucleotides: TGTGCCAGTAGTATTGGACTAGCGGGATACAATGAGCAGTTCTTC.

The V gene is TRBV3-1 (or the pseudogene TRBV3-2), the J gene TRBJ2-1; a weak D match, TRBD1 (6 bases). V lost 2 bases to trimming and J lost 3 bases, with 17 bases between them. Germline V gene lookup returns CDR1 LGHDT and CDR2 YNNKEL (reference sequence). CDR3 length: 17 amino acids. In nucleotides, the CDR3 is TGTGCCAGCAGCCAACGTGGTGGGGGCGTTGGCTACAATGAGCAGTTCTTC. Translating gives CASSQRGGGVGYNEQFF.

The rearrangement uses TRBV7-9 and TRBJ2-5; 7 bases map to TRBD2. The V and J ends lost 6 bases and 7 bases, in that order; junction bases with no gene match: 11. The CDR3 extends over 14 amino acids. Looked up from germline, CDR1 is SEHNR and CDR2 is FQNEAQ (reference sequence). The CDR3 reads CASSQTTSPLTQYF. CDR3 DNA: TGTGCCAGCAGTCAAACGACTAGCCCGTTGACCCAGTACTTC. The entire variable domain, with the rest obtained from reference TRBV7-9 and TRBJ2-5, is as follows: DTGVSQNPRHKITKRGQNVTFRCDPISEHNRLYWYRQTLGQGPEFLTYFQNEAQLEKSRLLSDRFSAERPKGSFSTLEIQRTEQGDSAMYLCASSQTTSPLTQYFGPGTRLLVL.

This chain links TRBV19 with TRBJ2-5; 7 positions match TRBD2. V trimming: 2 bases; J trimming: 2 bases; junction bases outside the gene matches: 5. Germline CDR1 reads LNHDA; CDR2 reads SQIVND (reference sequence). This CDR3 spans 15 amino acids. The CDR3 DNA is TGTGCCAGTAGTATACTAGCGGAACAACAAGAGACCCAGTACTTC. This codes for CASSILAEQQETQYF.

The chain is built from TRBV18 and TRBJ1-5, with 7 bases lining up with TRBD1. Looked up from germline, CDR1 is KGHSH and CDR2 is LQKENI. The V segment lost 1 base and the J segment 6 bases; nucleotides outside the gene matches: 9. This CDR3 has 16 residues. CDR3 region: CASSPLDRADRQPQHF. The CDR3 coding sequence is TGTGCCAGCTCACCACTCGACAGGGCGGATCGTCAGCCCCAGCATTTT. The full variable domain, completed using reference TRBV18 and TRBJ1-5, is NAGVMQNPRHLVRRRGQEARLRCSPMKGHSHVYWYRQLPEEGLKFMVYLQKENIIDESGMPKERFSAEFPKEGPSILRIQQVVRGDSAAYFCASSPLDRADRQPQHFGDGTRLSIL.

The V and J genes are TRBV4-1 and TRBJ1-1; a weak D match, TRBD1 (6 bases). The V end was cut by 5 bases, the J end by 0 bases, with 13 bases between. This CDR3 has 15 amino acids. Germline values: CDR1 MGHRA, CDR2 YSYEKL. The CDR3 spells CASSMRTELNTEAFF. CDR3 bases: TGCGCCAGCAGCATGCGGACAGAATTGAACACTGAAGCTTTCTTT.

V usage is TRBV7-2 and J usage is TRBJ1-5; a weak D match, TRBD1 (5 bases). The germline V gene has CDR1 SGHTA and CDR2 FQGNSA. This CDR3 region has 15 residues. Trimming removed 1 base from V and 7 bases from J, with 14 bases in between. The CDR3 here is CASSLEGQGGQPQHF. As DNA, the CDR3 is TGTGCCAGCAGCTTAGAAGGGCAGGGAGGCCAGCCCCAGCATTTT. The variable domain in full, with the rest retrieved from reference TRBV7-2 and TRBJ1-5, is GAGVSQSPSNKVTEKGKDVELRCDPISGHTALYWYRQSLGQGLEFLIYFQGNSAPDKSGLPSDRFSAERTGGSVSTLTIQRTQQEDSAVYLCASSLEGQGGQPQHFGDGTRLSIL.

The chain uses TRBV4-2 and TRBJ1-6; D perhaps matches TRBD1 (6 bases). Deletions cut 0 bases from V and 10 bases from J, with 13 bases between. The CDR3 has 15 residues. Per germline, CDR1 LGHNA and CDR2 YNFKEQ. CDR3 nucleotides: TGTGCCAGCAGCCAAGAATTGAGAGGGGGATCACCCCTCCACTTT. It translates to CASSQELRGGSPLHF.

This chain links TRBV6-5 with TRBJ1-5; 12 nucleotides line up with TRBD1. The germline gives CDR1 MNHEY, CDR2 SVGAGI. With V trimmed by 6 bases and J by 5 bases, 5 bases remained unmatched. The CDR3 spans 15 residues. This CDR3 reads CASRTGQGADQPQHF. In nucleotides, the CDR3 is TGTGCCAGCAGGACGGGACAGGGGGCGGATCAGCCCCAGCATTTT.

The rearrangement joins TRBV6-5 to TRBJ2-2, with 11 positions matching TRBD1. CDR1 MNHEY and CDR2 SVGAGI come from the germline V gene. There are 15 residues in the CDR3. V was clipped by 6 bases and J by 3 bases; unmatched bases: 3. The CDR3 DNA reads as TGTGCCAGCAGCCGGACAGGGGGCGACACCGGGGAGCTGTTTTTT. Protein sequence: CASSRTGGDTGELFF.

The chain combines TRBV28 with TRBJ1-1, with D uncertain. The germline V gene encodes CDR1 MDHEN and CDR2 SYDVKM. V shed 6 bases and J shed 4 bases, with 6 bases lying between them. The CDR3 has 11 amino acids. The DNA of the CDR3 is TGTGCCAGCAGGTTGAGCACTGAAGCTTTCTTT. This sequence encodes CASRLSTEAFF.

The chain joins TRBV21-1 to TRBJ1-2. TRBV21-1 constitutes a pseudogene. This CDR3 is 12 amino acids long. CDR3 amino acids: CASRGAGGGYTF. CDR3 coding DNA: TGTGCCAGCAGAGGGGCGGGAGGTGGCTACACCTTC.

In DNA form, the CDR3 reads TGTGCCAGCAGTGAACCCGGCAATTCGCGCGGAAACACCTTC. The encoded protein is CASSEPGNSRGNTF. The rearrangement joins TRBV6-1 to TRBJ1-2; D is undetermined. Germline V lookup: CDR1 MNHNS, CDR2 SASEGT. CDR3 length: 14 residues. Trimming took off 2 bases at V and 12 bases at J, with 19 bases between the two ends.

This chain links TRBV5-4 with TRBJ2-2; possible D gene TRBD1, 6 bases. This CDR3 contains 17 residues. The V and J ends lost 4 bases and 2 bases respectively, with 18 bases between them. Germline CDR1 is SGHNT and CDR2 is YYREEE (reference sequence). The CDR3 protein is CASSPRQAPRNTGELFF. The CDR3 DNA reads as TGTGCCAGCAGCCCAAGACAGGCCCCCAGAAACACCGGGGAGCTGTTTTTT.

The chain employs TRBV19 and TRBJ2-1; TRBD1 aligns across 7 bases. The CDR3 consists of 14 residues. Germline CDR1 is LNHDA and CDR2 is SQIVND (reference sequence). V lost 3 bases, J lost 5 bases, and 4 bases stayed unmatched. The CDR3: CASSMGTVNNEQFF. CDR3 nucleotides: TGTGCCAGTAGTATGGGGACAGTTAACAATGAGCAGTTCTTC.

The chain couples TRBV7-6 to TRBJ1-1, with TRBD1 identical over 10 bases. Germline V gene lookup returns CDR1 SGHVS and CDR2 FNYEAQ. V lost 5 bases, J lost 4 bases, and 4 bases stayed unmatched. The CDR3 has 14 residues. CDR3 region: CASSPRTGGTEAFF. CDR3 nucleotide sequence: TGTGCCAGCAGCCCTCGGACAGGGGGCACTGAAGCTTTCTTT.

V gene TRBV27 combines with J gene TRBJ1-2; TRBD1 might be the D (6 bases). Trimming took off 6 bases at V and 1 base at J, with 9 bases between the two ends. This CDR3 has 13 residues. The germline V gene has CDR1 MNHEY and CDR2 SMNVEV (reference sequence). For the CDR3, the DNA is TGTGCCAGCAGGGACAGACTTAACTATGGCTACACCTTC. It translates to CASRDRLNYGYTF.

The chain employs TRBV5-4 and TRBJ2-3; 7 bases map to TRBD1. From germline, CDR1 is SGHNT and CDR2 YYREEE (reference sequence). The junction had 6 bases not matched to a gene; V was cut back by 4 bases and J by 4 bases. The CDR3 has 14 residues. The CDR3 DNA reads TGTGCCAGCAGCCCCGGGACAGAGGCAGATACGCAGTATTTT. Protein sequence: CASSPGTEADTQYF.

The V and J genes are TRBV14 and TRBJ2-1, with a tentative D call TRBD2 (6 bases). Germline V gene lookup returns CDR1 SGHDN and CDR2 FVKESK. The CDR3 runs to 15 residues. The germline V and J ends were trimmed by 4 bases and 0 bases, with 10 bases remaining between them. In DNA, the CDR3 is TGTGCCAGCAGCCTAGCGGATTTCTCCTACAATGAGCAGTTCTTC. This gives the protein CASSLADFSYNEQFF. Full variable domain (outside the CDR3, taken from reference TRBV14 and TRBJ2-1): EAGVTQFPSHSVIEKGQTVTLRCDPISGHDNLYWYRRVMGKEIKFLLHFVKESKQDESGMPNNRFLAERTGGTYSTLKVQPAELEDSGVYFCASSLADFSYNEQFFGPGTRLTVL.